This entry lists 7 T cell receptor beta chains sequenced from one sample in a study of CD8 T cells in ankylosing spondylitis. Broader study findings: What seemed typical of ankylosing spondylitis blood was a TCR beta motif built from roughly eight highly homologous variants.

Antigen specificity for these receptors is unknown. TCRdb fed the 5' RACE reads into MiXCR, producing one record per CDR3 protein. The profile covers fewer than 750,000 distinct CDR3 sequences, with 15% to 20% appearing a single time and around 19% taken by the ten largest. Sequencing used blood, either unsorted or a sorted T cell fraction (not recorded which). These receptors were obtained from a male donor with ankylosing spondylitis.

This clonotype was observed many times. In DNA, the CDR3 is TGCGCCAGCAGCCAAGAAAGGGGACAAGGGGTGGGGGAGCAGTTCTTC. This encodes CASSQERGQGVGEQFF. V usage is TRBV4-1 and J usage is TRBJ2-1, with D possibly TRBD1 on 6 matching bases. V was clipped by 0 bases and J by 10 bases, with 19 bases between them. The germline gives CDR1 MGHRA, CDR2 YSYEKL. The CDR3 extends over 16 amino acids.

This sequence joins TRBV9 and TRBJ1-2, with TRBD1 identical over 7 bases. CDR3 length: 18 residues. CDR1 and CDR2 (germline): SGDLS, YYNGEE. The V gene end was trimmed by 4 bases and the J gene end by 0 bases; junction bases not matched to a gene: 15. The CDR3 DNA is TGTGCCAGCAGCCGGACAGGAGACCTAATTGAATCTAACTATGGCTACACCTTC. It specifies CASSRTGDLIESNYGYTF.

The table lists this clonotype with a few counts. This chain connects TRBV7-2 to TRBJ2-5; TRBD1 aligns across 7 bases. The CDR3 covers 16 residues. With 5 bases clipped from V and 5 bases from J, the junction kept 14 bases outside the gene matches. Germline CDR1 and CDR2: SGHTA and FQGNSA. The CDR3 reads CASSPPGLSRGETQYF. The CDR3 DNA is TGTGCCAGCAGCCCCCCAGGCCTCTCCAGGGGGGAGACCCAGTACTTC.

As DNA, the CDR3 is TGTGCCAGCAGCCAAGGACCCGGGACTAGCGGGAGAAACTACGAGCAGTACTTC. Protein: CASSQGPGTSGRNYEQYF. This chain connects TRBV4-2 to TRBJ2-7; 14 bases match TRBD2. Trimming removed 1 base from V and 3 bases from J; junction bases left unmatched: 8. Germline V CDR1 and CDR2: LGHNA, YNFKEQ. This CDR3 contains 18 residues.

The rearrangement links TRBV7-9 to TRBJ1-1; weak D call: TRBD1 (6 bases). The V end lost 5 bases, the J end lost 0 bases, and 10 bases lay between the germline ends. CDR1 is SEHNR, CDR2 FQNEAQ, per germline (reference sequence). The CDR3 is 14 residues long. The CDR3 reads CASSPHRVNTEAFF. Here the CDR3 DNA reads TGTGCCAGCAGCCCCCACAGGGTGAACACTGAAGCTTTCTTT.

V gene TRBV29-1 combines with J gene TRBJ1-2; TRBD1 matches 9 bases. CDR1 SQVTM and CDR2 ANQGSEA come from the germline V gene. V trimming: 0 bases; J trimming: 5 bases; junction bases outside the gene matches: 4. This CDR3 contains 14 residues. CDR3 region: CSVEEQGAVYGYTF. The CDR3 DNA follows: TGCAGCGTTGAAGAACAGGGGGCAGTTTATGGCTACACCTTC.

This clonotype was detected only a few times. J is TRBJ2-1 and V is TRBV7-9, with D possibly TRBD2 on 6 matching bases. CDR1 and CDR2 from the germline V gene are SEHNR and FQNEAQ (reference sequence). This CDR3 has 10 residues. Between the trimmed V and J ends, which lost 1 base and 16 bases, there was a span of 8 bases. The CDR3 spells CASSLGGVFF. Here the CDR3 DNA reads TGTGCCAGCAGCTTAGGGGGGGTATTCTTC.